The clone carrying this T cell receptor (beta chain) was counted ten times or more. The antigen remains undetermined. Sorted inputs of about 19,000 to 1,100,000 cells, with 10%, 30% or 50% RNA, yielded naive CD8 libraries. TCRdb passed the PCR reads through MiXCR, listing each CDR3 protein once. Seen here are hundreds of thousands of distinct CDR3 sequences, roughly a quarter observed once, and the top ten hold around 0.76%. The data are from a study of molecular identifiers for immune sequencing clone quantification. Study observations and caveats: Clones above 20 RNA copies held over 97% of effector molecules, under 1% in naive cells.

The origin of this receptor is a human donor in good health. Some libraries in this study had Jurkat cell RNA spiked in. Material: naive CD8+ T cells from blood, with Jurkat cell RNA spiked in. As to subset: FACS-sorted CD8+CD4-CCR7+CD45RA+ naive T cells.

CDR3 amino acids: CASSLAVGATNEKLFF. The CDR3 nucleotides are TGCGCCAGCAGCTTGGCTGTGGGTGCGACTAATGAAAAACTGTTTTTT. V usage is TRBV5-1 and J usage is TRBJ1-4; no clear D. The CDR3 has 16 residues. V lost 0 bases and J lost 2, with 11 bases in between. The germline V gene encodes CDR1 SGHRS and CDR2 YFSETQ. The full variable domain, rest sourced from reference TRBV5-1 and TRBJ1-4, is KAGVTQTPRYLIKTRGQQVTLSCSPISGHRSVSWYQQTPGQGLQFLFEYFSETQRNKGNFPGRFSGRQFSNSRSEMNVSTLELGDSALYLCASSLAVGATNEKLFFGSGTQLSVL.